This paragraph reports one T cell receptor (beta chain). Per the original data handling: Nucleated cell number was recorded as an estimate derived from reference gene primer amplification. Profiling relied on immunoSEQ multiplex PCR, and the TCRdb table lists in-frame clones only, not all of them. V and J calls and clone size are those listed in that table; D and trimming were worked out from the DNA. The data hold roughly 200,000 clones, with around nine tenths observed a single time. This entry belongs to a study of blood T cell repertoires in COVID-19. Background on the study: Acute and convalescent COVID-19 specimens originated in the United States, Italy and Spain.

Germline loops: CDR1 SGHNT, CDR2 YYREEE (reference sequence). Germline trimming cut 5 bases from V and 3 bases from J; bases unmatched to any gene: 3. The CDR3 has 14 amino acids. The material sequenced was peripheral blood. This chain links TRBV5-4 with TRBJ2-3; TRBD2 agrees at 10 bases. This TCR derives from a woman aged 18-29 years who had recovered from COVID-19. The CDR3 sequence is CASSGLADTDTQYF. In DNA form, the CDR3 reads TGTGCCAGCAGTGGACTAGCGGATACAGATACGCAGTATTTT.